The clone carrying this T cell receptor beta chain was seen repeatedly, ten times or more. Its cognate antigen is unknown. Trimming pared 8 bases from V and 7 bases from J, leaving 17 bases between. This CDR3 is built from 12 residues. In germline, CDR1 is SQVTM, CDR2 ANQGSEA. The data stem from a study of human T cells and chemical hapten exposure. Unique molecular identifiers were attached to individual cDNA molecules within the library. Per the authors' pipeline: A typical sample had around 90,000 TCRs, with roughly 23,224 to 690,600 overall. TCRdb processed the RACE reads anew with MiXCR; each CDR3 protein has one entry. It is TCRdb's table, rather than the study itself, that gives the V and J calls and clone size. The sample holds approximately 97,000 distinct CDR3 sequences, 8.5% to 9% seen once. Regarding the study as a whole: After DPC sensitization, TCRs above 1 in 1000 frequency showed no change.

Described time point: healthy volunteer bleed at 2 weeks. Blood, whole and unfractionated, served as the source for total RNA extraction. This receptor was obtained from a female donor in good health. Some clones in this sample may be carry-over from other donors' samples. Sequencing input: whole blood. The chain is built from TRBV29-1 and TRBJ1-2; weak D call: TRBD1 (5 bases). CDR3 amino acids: CSTGGGDFGYTF. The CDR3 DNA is TGCAGCACCGGGGGGGGGGACTTTGGCTACACCTTC.